This note documents a single T cell receptor beta chain sequence. Its antigen specificity is not known. Qualities for individual bases were not recorded, and no much larger clone is one base off. The library relied on 5' RACE. The instrument was an Illumina HiSeq 2500. A second PCR of roughly 7 to 12 cycles was run with a J-beta primer mix and a sample-barcoded 5' primer. A unique molecular identifier was introduced onto each TCR beta cDNA molecule by a template-switch 5' adaptor carrying 12 random nucleotides. Each sample yielded at least 3 million CDR3-containing paired-end reads. First-strand cDNA synthesis was performed from all RNA using the Mint cDNA synthesis kit, with priming by a TRBC-specific oligonucleotide. After uracil-DNA glycosylase treatment, a first 18-cycle PCR used universal primers M1SS and BC2_uni_R on all cDNA. Per the source publication's procedure: Normalization of each sample was performed by random selection of 1 million high-quality reads, each carrying a distinct molecular identifier. Instead of being binned into consensus sequences, reads that shared molecular identifiers were thrown out. CDR3 identification, clonotype clustering and error correction used MiTCR with a Q25 quality threshold and the strictest error-elimination algorithm. A nonparametric unseen species model with Euler transformation was used to estimate a lower bound on total TCR beta diversity. TCRdb redid the processing of the public reads, applying fastp at Q25 and MiXCR, and retained in-frame beta chains. A single entry per CDR3 protein holds the most common genes and DNA from its merged rows. The authors' filters were not applied to this entry. Across this sample there are about 540,000 distinct CDR3 sequences, with about 25% seen only once. Jointly, the top ten make up under 9% of the sample.

This record belongs to a study of blood T cells in healthy people across ages (dated by TCRdb to about 2015). Concerning the study at large: Template switching captured roughly one uniquely barcoded TCR beta cDNA molecule per two T cells in model experiments. Using deep sequencing normalized with unique cDNA molecular identifiers, the study measured how TCR beta repertoire diversity changes with age. The donors were split into four age groups: young (average 16 years), middle-aged (nearly 40), aged (approximately 60) and long-lived (approximately 80). For two donors (one aged 18 to 30 and one aged 80 or older), the study analyzed two additional independent replicas of 1 million unique cDNA reads from the same blood draw.

At the junction V is shortened by 4 bases and J by 6 bases, with 18 bases in between. Measured from the cysteine to the phenylalanine, the CDR3 is 15 residues long. The DNA shown is the 45-base CDR3, in frame from base 1. The germline V gene gives CDR1 as KGHSY and CDR2 as FQNENV. The donors were under 40 Caucasian individuals from Russia, aged roughly 6 to 90 years, who were systemically healthy. Around 9.7 milliliters of peripheral blood were collected from each donor into EDTA-treated Vacutainer tubes. Ficoll-Paque density-gradient centrifugation was used to isolate PBMCs, with at least 6 million obtained per sample. Trizol reagent was used to extract total RNA from PBMCs, with at least 5 micrograms per sample. The percentages of naive CD45RAhigh/CD27high T cells were determined by flow cytometry on a PBMC aliquot from every donor. Study-wide conclusions, independent of this receptor: Because profiling used bulk unsorted PBMCs, naive and antigen-experienced compartments could not be compared conclusively. Because donor CMV infection status was unknown, age-related changes in expanded clonotypes were potentially confounded. Estimates of total diversity from one million sequenced T cells were regarded as lower bounds and underestimates. There was a strong correlation between observed TCR beta diversity and the percentage of naive T cells measured by flow cytometry. Compared with the aged group, the long-lived group had more naive CD4+ T cells, fewer expanded clones and increased TCR diversity, a pattern suggesting age selection. As age increased, observed TCR beta diversity per million T cells dropped in a roughly linear way, and a significant reduction was already evident by age 40.

These data were likewise used in another study, on T cells of mothers and their children. Per the second study: Nine systemically healthy Caucasian individuals served as donors, namely three mothers together with their six children. cDNA synthesis consumed the entire amount of extracted RNA, loaded at 1.5 ug RNA in each 15 ul reaction. In the second PCR, the M1S primer introduced both the sample barcodes and 2-4 random nucleotides. Over 9.5 million TCR beta CDR3 reads were obtained for each mother, and some 3 million reads were obtained for each child. Thymic selection shapes the output of TCR recombination in a similar way in related and unrelated pairs, and inherited differences have a minor effect. Normalized repertoire overlap was always found to be slightly, but never significantly, higher in related mother-child pairs than in unrelated mother-child pairs. Persistent microchimeric T cell clones were not detected, at a sensitivity of approximately 93 clones per million clonotypes. The study used deep NGS to compare TCR beta repertoires of mothers and children, seeking features distinguishing related mother-child pairs from unrelated individuals. Mothers averaged about 40 +/- 4 years of age and children averaged about 10 +/- 4 years. After adapters were ligated using NEBNext reagents, the libraries underwent 100+100 nt paired-end sequencing on an Illumina HiSeq 2000. To prevent cross-contamination, the mother and child libraries were prepared one month apart and sequenced in separate runs. For each donor, between about 450,000 and 2,300,000 distinct TCR beta clonotypes were identified. Naive TCR beta clonotypes were estimated from low-frequency clonotypes matched to each donor's FACS-determined naive share, without sorting.

This TCR came from a boy between 10 and 17 years old in good health. Sequenced input: blood. In this chain, TRBV16 is recombined with TRBJ1-1; there is no confident call for the D gene. The DNA is as follows: TGTGCCAGCAGCCCCCTAGGCAACTTAGACGCTGAAGCTTTCTTT. This translates into CASSPLGNLDAEAFF.